The rows below give T cell receptor beta chains drawn from one sample of a study of T-cell memory formation after mild COVID-19. TCRdb re-called the 5' RACE reads through MiXCR, storing one row per CDR3 protein. The sample consists of under 200,000 distinct CDR3 sequences, under 14% of them appearing once. The sequenced material came from PBMCs or a T cell subset sorted from them (not recorded which). The receptor set was obtained from a man between 18 and 29 years old who had mild COVID-19 (a few samples of this study predate the infection). Cell type and time point are not known. Both conserved end residues are part of each CDR3. A D gene is named only where the DNA matches it firmly. Not every row has a clone size; where given, it reads once, few, many or a size class.

>.|TRBV7-2|TRBJ1-5|.
CASSLTRANQPQHF
TGTGCCAGCAGCTTAACAAGGGCAAATCAGCCCCAGCATTTT
>.|TRBV24-1|TRBJ2-5|.
CATSDPPGASAGETQYF
TGTGCCACCAGTGACCCGCCCGGGGCTAGCGCAGGAGAGACCCAGTACTTC
>.|TRBV6-5|TRBJ1-1|few
CASRASGDPTKAFF
TGTGCCAGCAGAGCCTCCGGGGACCCCACTAAAGCTTTCTTT
>.|TRBV7-3|TRBJ2-1|few
CASSLKGSGLNGGYNEQFF
TGTGCCAGCAGCTTAAAGGGTTCGGGGCTTAACGGGGGCTACAATGAGCAGTTCTTC
>TRBD1|TRBV18|TRBJ1-1|.
CASSPDATGWEAFF
TGTGCCAGCTCACCTGACGCGACAGGGTGGGAAGCTTTCTTT
>TRBD2|TRBV7-2|TRBJ2-1|many
CASSRALVAGNNEQFF
TGTGCCAGCAGCCGAGCGTTGGTAGCGGGGAACAATGAGCAGTTCTTC
>.|TRBV12-3/TRBV12-4|TRBJ2-3|few
CASSGGVDPDTQYF
TGTGCCAGCAGTGGCGGGGTTGACCCAGATACGCAGTATTTT
>TRBD1|TRBV7-8|TRBJ2-2|few
CASSPGTGGAGTGELFF
TGTGCCAGCAGCCCGGGGACAGGGGGCGCCGGCACCGGGGAGCTGTTTTTT
>TRBD2|TRBV5-1|TRBJ2-5|.
CASSLVSGGHPQETQYF
TGCGCCAGCAGCTTGGTTAGCGGGGGGCACCCCCAAGAGACCCAGTACTTC
>.|TRBV7-9|TRBJ2-5|.
CASSSTSVQETQYF
TGTGCCAGCAGCTCGACTAGTGTACAAGAGACCCAGTACTTC
>.|TRBV9|TRBJ2-1|many
CASSVERSSSEQFF
TGTGCCAGCAGCGTAGAGCGTAGCTCGAGTGAGCAGTTCTTC
>TRBD2|TRBV10-3|TRBJ2-1|.
CAISRLTSGSEQFF
TGTGCCATCAGCCGTCTGACTAGCGGGTCCGAGCAGTTCTTC
>TRBD2|TRBV12-3/TRBV12-4|TRBJ2-5|few
CASSSRAGLAGGPGIQETQYF
TGTGCCAGCAGTTCGAGAGCGGGACTAGCGGGGGGGCCCGGGATCCAAGAGACCCAGTACTTC
>.|TRBV7-2|TRBJ2-7|few
CASRGRQGGGEQYF
TGTGCCAGCAGGGGAAGACAGGGAGGGGGCGAGCAGTACTTC
>.|TRBV29-1|TRBJ1-2|few
CSVVWGAGYTF
TGCAGCGTTGTATGGGGGGCTGGCTACACCTTC
>.|TRBV7-2|TRBJ2-1|few
CASSNWAGGYGNEQFF
TGTGCCAGCAGCAACTGGGCGGGTGGGTATGGTAATGAGCAGTTCTTC